This TCR beta chain is from a study of cytomegalovirus exposure and HLA in healthy donors (dated by TCRdb to 2015 to 2018). Regarding the research as a whole: An earlier analysis of about 560 of the donors reported 250 to 350 Gb of sequence data and 117 million unique TCR beta sequences obtained from about 179 million T cells. To decide whether each TCR beta V gene segment behaved as functional or pseudogenic, an earlier analysis of some 580 of the donors relied on high-throughput TCR beta sequencing. The number of donors typed differed by locus, with about 629-640 for A, B, C, DRB1 and DQB1, 522 for DQA1, approximately 580 for DPA1, and approximately 470 for DPB1. Rather than drawing on any new phenotypic data, the later analysis identified candidate immune exposures from TCR beta sequences and the way those sequences occurred across donors. Every repertoire in the discovery cohort had been generated on one and the same sequencing platform. Besides the first cohort of some 670 subjects, a separate validation cohort made up of some 110 different subjects was used. The study used immunosequencing to profile the T cell repertoires of more than 650 subjects and linked those repertoires to cytomegalovirus serostatus. A later analysis re-examined previously published TCR beta repertoires from just over 650 donors and added high-resolution HLA genotyping to investigate patterns of TCR occurrence. The study aimed to test whether signatures of past pathogen exposure could be identified by cataloging public T cell receptors. Roughly five DR-DQ haplotypes were handled as single units for association and clustering because linkage in the cohort was strong. The study combined high-throughput TCR immunosequencing, statistical association of individual TCRs with disease status, and machine learning to predict cytomegalovirus infection status. Donor age, sex, ethnicity and CMV serostatus were collected together with the repertoire data. Genome-wide SNP genotypes for about 65% of the 666 donors were used in a later genetic analysis, which treated that subset as a discovery cohort. Across some 400 genotyped donors of the cohort, an average of about 240,000 unique TCR beta nucleotide sequences per donor were sequenced, and 15% to 20% of those sequences were non-productive. Of the roughly 400 genotyped donors, more than 75% were placed in the genetic ancestry cluster associated with self-reported Caucasian donors. About 280 gigabases of sequencing data and around 80 million unique TCR sequences made up an early release that covered 500 to 650 HLA-typed donors. HLA typing included class I and class II loci at four-digit resolution. Beyond this particular receptor, the publication reports: An earlier analysis of approximately 500 of the donors showed that most TCR beta V segments appeared in productive rearrangements either about 87% or about 30% of the time, which broadly matched IMGT annotations. Cytomegalovirus status was reported to be diagnosed by the classifier with high specificity and sensitivity in both the original and validation cohorts. A further reported finding was that TCR beta sequences accurately predicted the HLA-A and HLA-B alleles for most subjects in the first cohort. The only immune exposure information available for the cohort was CMV serostatus. Specific HLA alleles were associated with around 18,000 TCR beta sequences at a false discovery rate of 0.05 in a later analysis. Seventeen rarely observed V segments, including chromosome 9 orphons, were excluded from the earlier analysis of several hundred of the donors because counts were too low. Because HLA typing was unavailable for some donors at each locus, only the typed subset was used in association tests. The sequencing pipeline was judged likely to have produced a cluster of highly shared sequence variants as a technical artifact. According to a later genetic analysis, donors in an Asian-associated ancestry cluster had fewer N-insertions in productive TCRs than the approximately 700-donor mean. According to a later analysis, TCR association rates differed among HLA loci, with DRB1 alleles showing the most associated TCRs and HLA-C alleles showing the fewest. Most TCR sequences were observed very rarely across donors, whereas some public TCRs were present in many individuals. Only TCR beta chains were sequenced in this cohort, and the absence of alpha or paired-chain data limited detectable features. Several of the top co-occurrence clusters appeared to be linked to parvovirus B19, influenza, CMV and Epstein-Barr virus, according to a later analysis. V-gene and J-gene trimming of TCR beta chains was associated with a missense DCLRE1C variant in a later genetic analysis, and the association was replicated in an independent cohort. In a later analysis, most CMV-associated TCR beta chains were found to appear HLA-restricted, with HLA associations seemingly driven largely by CMV exposure. The presence/absence analyses assumed that sequencing depth was roughly uniform across donors, and that assumption may not be true. In the study, approximately 160 TCR beta chains were listed as associated with cytomegalovirus. Some IMGT-functional V segments, including TRBV6-2 and TRBV6-3, could not be distinguished by the 87-base-pair reads and were therefore excluded. According to the authors, the approach could potentially be generalized to other disease states and immunological phenotypes. In vitro tests confirmed that a few of the cytomegalovirus-associated TCR beta chains recognize cytomegalovirus antigens. Compared with equally common non-associated chains, HLA-associated TCR beta chains in a later analysis were more clonally expanded and had lower generation probabilities. Linkage disequilibrium might explain the correlated functional status among segregating V segments, but an unknown experimental factor could not be ruled out. When HLA alleles, especially DR and DQ, strongly co-occurred, TCR associations were difficult to assign to individual alleles.

The cohort was made up of roughly 670 healthy bone marrow donors. All cohort members were sampled while nominally healthy, although unrecorded immune exposures were likely present. The donor tested CMV seropositive, placing the donor among the 290 or so seropositive members of the cohort. A peripheral blood sample was provided by each donor, and peripheral blood mononuclear cells were used for TCR beta sequencing. The Qiagen DNeasy Blood Extraction Kit was used to extract genomic DNA from the blood cell samples. Compared with germline, V lacks 2 bases and J lacks 5 bases; bases without a gene match: 5. Per the germline V gene, MNHEY is the CDR1 and SVGAGI is the CDR2. The CDR3, from cysteine to phenylalanine, totals 15 residues. The read is trimmed to its CDR3 DNA, 45 bases read in frame from base 1. As for this clone: No cognate antigen has been identified for it. Per-nucleotide qualities are absent, and no much larger clonotype sits a single base away.

Preparation of the library involved the immunoSEQ multiplex PCR assay. The multiplex PCR relied on a mix of 60 forward primers for TCR Vbeta segments and 13 reverse primers for TCR Jbeta segments. The CDR3 region of rearranged TCR beta genes was amplified from genomic DNA with a multiplex PCR assay. On the Illumina HiSeq System, the amplified TCR beta libraries were sequenced as 87-base-pair reads. The published analysis was carried out like this. Across the 670 or so repertoires, a later analysis counted tens of millions of unique TCR beta chains, around 10 million of which were shared by at least two donors. A nearest-neighbor algorithm error-corrected the raw reads and collapsed the reads into unique sequences, merging closely related sequences to remove PCR and sequencing errors. V, D and J gene segments were assigned by aligning CDR3 sequences to IMGT reference sequences. For a sequence to be retained, at least a six-nucleotide match to both a V gene segment and a J gene segment was required. Rearrangements were classified as productive when the CDR3 lacked stop codons and remained in frame with V and J, and all other rearrangements were classified as non-productive. CDR3 was defined by IMGT convention, running from the second conserved V-encoded cysteine to the conserved J-encoded phenylalanine. The earlier analysis of some 600 of the donors excluded sequences that lacked an unambiguous match to a single V gene segment. An earlier analysis of 450 to 650 of the donors called V segments functional above 56.7% productive rearrangements and segregating when the between-donor standard deviation exceeded 5%. A statistical classification framework was built for diagnosing cytomegalovirus status from the catalog of TCR beta chain sequences. In a later analysis, V and J genes were assigned by comparing TCR nucleotide sequences against IMGT/GENE-DB human TR gene sequences. The TCRdist pipeline was used in a later analysis to assign CDR3 sequences and most-parsimonious VDJ recombination scenarios. A later analysis defined each TCR beta chain by its CDR3 amino acid sequence plus V-gene family, and excluded reads lacking a unique V-gene family. As a way to deal with suspected cross-contamination and a sequencing artifact, a later analysis dropped roughly 600 nucleotide sequences that were highly shared and had low generation probability. In a later analysis, a clonal expansion index for each public chain was calculated from normalized within-repertoire ranks of inferred template counts. In a later analysis, generation probabilities were computed with a VDJ recombination model fitted to out-of-frame rearrangements, and the resulting probabilities were checked against IGoR. Hypergeometric tests were used in a later analysis to score TCR-TCR, TCR-HLA and TCR-CMV co-occurrence, with a repertoire-size bias correction applied to the TCR pairs. False discovery rates were estimated in a later analysis by permuting HLA or CMV assignments 20 times. A later analysis grouped co-occurring TCRs with DBSCAN, adding TCRdist sequence similarity when clustering within HLA-allele-positive subsets. Repertoires with fewer than 30,000 or more than 120,000 public chains were left out of co-occurrence clustering, as were about 5 repertoires with anomalous nucleotide sharing. TCRdb provides this immuneACCESS table in a form limited to in-frame rearrangements. Some clones are lacking; in checked studies, under half of them reflect an unresolved V gene, and why the rest are absent is not known. V and J calls and clone size are given by that table; D and trimming were obtained from the DNA. Present in this sample are 100,000 or so clones, about 70% of which were seen just once. The top ten hold 9.5% to 15% of the sample.

The origin of this receptor is a woman aged 40 to 49 in good health and CMV-seropositive. The specimen was PBMCs. The chain couples TRBV6-5 to TRBJ2-1, with 8 bases aligning to TRBD1. The CDR3: CASSYPGQANNEQFF. At the DNA level, the sequence is TGTGCCAGCAGTTACCCGGGACAGGCGAACAATGAGCAGTTCTTC.